Listed below are T cell receptor beta chains from one sample, sequenced in a study of blood T cell repertoires in COVID-19. Clones were sequenced by immunoSEQ multiplex PCR, and TCRdb holds only the in-frame ones, with some missing. Altogether about 220,000 clones are present, approximately 84% being singletons, with the ten largest covering over 1.5%. The sample consisted of peripheral blood. Source of these receptors: a man aged 40-49 years with active or convalescent COVID-19. CDR3s include the opening cysteine and the closing phenylalanine or tryptophan. A D gene is named only where the DNA matches it firmly. Clone size is stated in some rows and not others, as once, few, many or a class when expanded.

DNA,CDR3,size,V,D,length,J
TGTGCCAGCAGCCAAGGGAGGGGGCGAGGGGAAAAACTGTTTTTT,CASSQGRGRGEKLFF,once,TRBV3-1/TRBV3-2,TRBD1,15,TRBJ1-4
TGTGCCAGCTCACTGGCAACCCTCTCCTACGAGCAGTACTTC,CASSLATLSYEQYF,.,TRBV18,.,14,TRBJ2-7
TGTGCCAGCAGGCCACAGGGGATCTCCTACAATGAGCAGTTCTTC,CASRPQGISYNEQFF,.,TRBV6-5,TRBD1,15,TRBJ2-1
TGTGCCACCAGTGATTTGCGGACAGGGAGCAATCAGCCCCAGCATTTT,CATSDLRTGSNQPQHF,few,TRBV24-1,TRBD1,16,TRBJ1-5
TGTGCCAGCCGGAGGGGGGGCCCTTCAGATACGCAGTATTTT,CASRRGGPSDTQYF,once,TRBV28,.,14,TRBJ2-3
TGTGCCAGCCGGAGGGAGGGGAATAAGAACACTGAAGCTTTCTTT,CASRREGNKNTEAFF,.,TRBV2,.,15,TRBJ1-1
TGTGCCAGCAGCCAAGAAAGACTAGCGGGAGATGGAGACACCGGGGAGCTGTTTTTT,CASSQERLAGDGDTGELFF,.,TRBV4-2,TRBD2,19,TRBJ2-2
TGTGCCAGCAGTTTAGGCGGGATTAGCTCCTACGAGCAGTACTTC,CASSLGGISSYEQYF,.,TRBV27,.,15,TRBJ2-7
TGTGCCAGCAGCGGAAGACAGGGTGGCTACACCTTC,CASSGRQGGYTF,.,TRBV9,TRBD1,12,TRBJ1-2
TGTGCCTGGAGTGTACCCGGGAACAATCAGCCCCAGCATTTT,CAWSVPGNNQPQHF,.,TRBV30,.,14,TRBJ1-5
TGTGCCAGCAGTGAACAGGGGGGTGCGGGAAACACCATATATTTT,CASSEQGGAGNTIYF,.,TRBV28,TRBD1,15,TRBJ1-3
TGCGCCAGCAGCCCCACGGGGGGGGCCAACGTCCTGACTTTC,CASSPTGGANVLTF,.,TRBV5-1,.,14,TRBJ2-6
TGCGCCAGCAGGTCAGCCGGGACAGCCCAAGAGACCCAGTACTTC,CASRSAGTAQETQYF,.,TRBV5-1,TRBD1,15,TRBJ2-5
TGTGCCAGCAGTTTCTCTCCTAGCGGGAGGGGCGGAGAGACCCAGTACTTC,CASSFSPSGRGGETQYF,.,TRBV28,TRBD2,17,TRBJ2-5
TGTGCCAGCAGTTACGACGGGAGCTACGAGCAGTACTTC,CASSYDGSYEQYF,.,TRBV6-5,.,13,TRBJ2-7
TGTGCCAGTGGGGAGGGCACTGAAGCTTTCTTT,CASGEGTEAFF,.,TRBV19,.,11,TRBJ1-1
TGTGCCAGCAGCTTGAACCGGGACAGCCGCAATCAGCCCCAGCATTTT,CASSLNRDSRNQPQHF,.,TRBV7-9,TRBD1,16,TRBJ1-5
TGTGCCAGCAGTTACGGGCAGGGTGTCCACGAGCAGTACTTC,CASSYGQGVHEQYF,.,TRBV6-5,.,14,TRBJ2-7
TGTGCCAGCAGCCCATCGACAGGGGGGAGGGAAAAACTGTTTTTT,CASSPSTGGREKLFF,.,TRBV5-4,TRBD1,15,TRBJ1-4
TGTGCCAGCAGCCCAGCCGGGACAGGGAGTTACGAGCAGTACTTC,CASSPAGTGSYEQYF,.,TRBV11-3,TRBD1,15,TRBJ2-7
TGTGCCAGCAGCGGACTAACAGGGGACAGCTCCTACAATGAGCAGTTCTTC,CASSGLTGDSSYNEQFF,.,TRBV9,TRBD1,17,TRBJ2-1
TGCGCCAGCAGCCAAGACGGGGGAGGCCCCACCTACGAGCAGTACTTC,CASSQDGGGPTYEQYF,.,TRBV4-1,.,16,TRBJ2-7
TGTGCCAGCAGCCAAGTCGGGACTTCCCTGTTTTTT,CASSQVGTSLFF,.,TRBV3-1/TRBV3-2,.,12,TRBJ1-4
TGTGCCAGCAGCTCAGGGCCTGTTGGAAACACCATATATTTT,CASSSGPVGNTIYF,.,TRBV5-6,.,14,TRBJ1-3
TGTGCCAGCAGCTTAGTACAGGGGGCTGAAGCTTTCTTT,CASSLVQGAEAFF,.,TRBV7-9,TRBD1,13,TRBJ1-1
TGCGCCAGCAGCCAAGATCGGGAGAGTAGCAATCAGCCCCAGCATTTT,CASSQDRESSNQPQHF,.,TRBV4-1,.,16,TRBJ1-5
TGCGCCAGCAGCTTGGTCGGGGGAAGGTTCGACGAGCAGTACTTC,CASSLVGGRFDEQYF,.,TRBV5-1,.,15,TRBJ2-7
TGTGCCAGCAGTCCCTCAGGGGCGACCCTCTATGGCTACACCTTC,CASSPSGATLYGYTF,.,TRBV27,.,15,TRBJ1-2
TGTGCCAGCAGCCACGGACAGATTGGCAATGAGCAGTTCTTC,CASSHGQIGNEQFF,.,TRBV7-9,.,14,TRBJ2-1
TGTGCTAGCAGCTTAGCACTCCATTCCCAAGAGACCCAGTACTTC,CASSLALHSQETQYF,.,TRBV7-7,.,15,TRBJ2-5
TGTGCCTGGAGTGTAGGGTGGGGGGATCAGCCCCAGCATTTT,CAWSVGWGDQPQHF,.,TRBV30,.,14,TRBJ1-5
TGCGCCAGCAGCCGAGGACTAGCGGGACAAGAGACCCAGTACTTC,CASSRGLAGQETQYF,.,TRBV5-1,TRBD2,15,TRBJ2-5
TGCGCCAGCAGCCCTTTCGGGGAAAGGATAGGGAACACTGAAGCTTTCTTT,CASSPFGERIGNTEAFF,.,TRBV5-1,.,17,TRBJ1-1
TGTGCCAGCAGCCCTTTCCGCAGTGGCAATCAGCCCCAGCATTTT,CASSPFRSGNQPQHF,.,TRBV9,.,15,TRBJ1-5
TGCAGCGTCCCGGGGGACAGGTTCGGCGGCTACACCTTC,CSVPGDRFGGYTF,.,TRBV29-1,TRBD1,13,TRBJ1-2
TGTGCCAGTAATACAGGGGGACACGAGCAGTACTTC,CASNTGGHEQYF,.,TRBV19,TRBD1,12,TRBJ2-7
TGTGCCAGCAGCCAAGTTGACAGGGTTTCGTCTTCAGCTTTCTTT,CASSQVDRVSSSAFF,.,TRBV3-1/TRBV3-2,TRBD1,15,TRBJ1-1
TGTGCCAGCTCACCTGACAGCTACACTGAAGCTTTCTTT,CASSPDSYTEAFF,.,TRBV18,.,13,TRBJ1-1
TGTGCCACCAGTGATTTAAGACAGTCGAATGAAAAACTGTTTTTT,CATSDLRQSNEKLFF,.,TRBV24-1,.,15,TRBJ1-4
TGCAGCGTTGAAGATGGCGGGGGGGCCGATGAGCAGTTCTTC,CSVEDGGGADEQFF,once,TRBV29-1,TRBD2,14,TRBJ2-1
TGTGCCAGCAGTGTGGCCCGGGACACAGGCTACACCTTC,CASSVARDTGYTF,.,TRBV2,.,13,TRBJ1-2
TGTGCCAGCAGCTTGCTAGGGACAGGGGGAGGCCAGCCCCAGCATTTT,CASSLLGTGGGQPQHF,.,TRBV5-6,TRBD1,16,TRBJ1-5
TGTGCCAGCAGCCGGACTAGCGGCACAGATACGCAGTATTTT,CASSRTSGTDTQYF,.,TRBV11-2,TRBD2,14,TRBJ2-3
TGTGCCAGCAGCGCCCTCGGCGGGGGGGCTCAAGATACGCAGTATTTT,CASSALGGGAQDTQYF,once,TRBV9,TRBD2,16,TRBJ2-3
TGTGCCTGGAAATCGGACAGGGGGATACAGGGGGAGCTGTTTTTT,CAWKSDRGIQGELFF,once,TRBV30,TRBD1,15,TRBJ2-2
TGCGCCAGCAGCTTGGATATAACTTGGGACACCGCAACTAATGAAAAACTGTTTTTT,CASSLDITWDTATNEKLFF,once,TRBV5-1,.,19,TRBJ1-4
TGTGCCAGCAAGGCCCCCGGACTAGCGGGGGGACCAAGGGATACGCAGTATTTT,CASKAPGLAGGPRDTQYF,.,TRBV2,TRBD2,18,TRBJ2-3
TGTGCAGGAAGGGGTAGGGCAGATACGCAGTATTTT,CAGRGRADTQYF,.,TRBV2,.,12,TRBJ2-3
TGTGCCAGCAGCTTAGACGGGGGAGGGGGGAACACTGAAGCTTTCTTT,CASSLDGGGGNTEAFF,.,TRBV7-2,.,16,TRBJ1-1
TGTGCCAGCAGTTACTTTGGACAGGAGAACACCGGGGAGCTGTTTTTT,CASSYFGQENTGELFF,.,TRBV6-5,TRBD1,16,TRBJ2-2
TGCGCCAGCACCCTGCCAGGACAGCAAGAGACCCAGTACTTC,CASTLPGQQETQYF,.,TRBV5-1,.,14,TRBJ2-5